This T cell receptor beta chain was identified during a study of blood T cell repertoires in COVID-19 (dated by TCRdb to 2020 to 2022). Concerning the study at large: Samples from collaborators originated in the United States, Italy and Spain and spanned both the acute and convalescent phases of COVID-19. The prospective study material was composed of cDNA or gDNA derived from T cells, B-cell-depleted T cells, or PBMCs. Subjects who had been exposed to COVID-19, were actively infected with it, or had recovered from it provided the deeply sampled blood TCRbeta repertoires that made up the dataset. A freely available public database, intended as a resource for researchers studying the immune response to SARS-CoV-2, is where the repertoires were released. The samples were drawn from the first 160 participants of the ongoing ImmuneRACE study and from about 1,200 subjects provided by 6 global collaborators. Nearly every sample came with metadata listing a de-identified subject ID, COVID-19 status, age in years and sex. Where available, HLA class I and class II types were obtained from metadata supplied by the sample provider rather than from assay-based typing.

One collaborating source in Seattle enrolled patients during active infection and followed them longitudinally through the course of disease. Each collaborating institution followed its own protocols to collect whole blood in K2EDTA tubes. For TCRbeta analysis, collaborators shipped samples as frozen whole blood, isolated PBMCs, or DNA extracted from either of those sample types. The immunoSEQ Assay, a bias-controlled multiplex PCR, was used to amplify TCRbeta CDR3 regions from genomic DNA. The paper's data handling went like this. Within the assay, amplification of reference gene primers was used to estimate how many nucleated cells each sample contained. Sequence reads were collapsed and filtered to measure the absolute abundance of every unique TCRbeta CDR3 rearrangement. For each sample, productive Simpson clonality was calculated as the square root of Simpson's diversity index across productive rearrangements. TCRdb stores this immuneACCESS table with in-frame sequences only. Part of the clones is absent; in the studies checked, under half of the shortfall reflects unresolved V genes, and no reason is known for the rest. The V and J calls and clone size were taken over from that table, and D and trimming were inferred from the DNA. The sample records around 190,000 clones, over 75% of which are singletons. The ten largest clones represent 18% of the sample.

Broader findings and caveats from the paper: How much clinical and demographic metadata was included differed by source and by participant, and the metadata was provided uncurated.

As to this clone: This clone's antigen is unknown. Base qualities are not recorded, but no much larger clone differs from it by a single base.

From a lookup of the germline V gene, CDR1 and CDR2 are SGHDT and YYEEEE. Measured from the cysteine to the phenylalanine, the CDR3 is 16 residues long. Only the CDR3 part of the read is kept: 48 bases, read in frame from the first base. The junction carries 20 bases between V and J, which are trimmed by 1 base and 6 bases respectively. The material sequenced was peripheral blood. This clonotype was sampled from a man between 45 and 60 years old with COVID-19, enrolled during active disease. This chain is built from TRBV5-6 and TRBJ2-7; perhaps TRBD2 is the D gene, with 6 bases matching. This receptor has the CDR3 CASSLRRGPPPTEQYF. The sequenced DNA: TGTGCCAGCAGCTTGCGGAGGGGCCCGCCCCCCACCGAGCAGTACTTC.